These T cell receptor beta chains were read from a single sample in a study of OX40 agonist ivuxolimab in advanced cancers. TCRdb's table, derived via immunoSEQ multiplex PCR, lists solely in-frame clones and lacks some. Of 9,000 to 13,000 clones listed, around 80% were seen once; the top ten hold about 14%. Sequences were derived from CD4+ or CD8+ T cells sorted from blood, sampled in a trial of the OX40 agonist ivuxolimab. All receptors come from an adult with an advanced solid tumor such as melanoma, head and neck, liver or kidney cancer. The CDR3 runs from the conserved cysteine through the conserved F or W. The D gene is left open where the match is weak. A row's size may be missing; if present it is once, few, many or a size class.

j_call	clone_size	d_call	v_call	cdr3_nt	cdr3_aa
TRBJ2-1	NA	NA	TRBV5-5	TGTGCCAGCAGCTCCTTGGAAGTCGGGAATGAGCAGTTCTTC	CASSSLEVGNEQFF
TRBJ2-7	NA	NA	TRBV2	TGTGCCAGCAGTTTAAAGGCCCAGCACGAGCAGTACTTC	CASSLKAQHEQYF
TRBJ2-1	few	NA	TRBV5-5	TGTGCCAGCAGCTGGCAAGGACTGGAGTTCGCCTACAATGAGCAGTTCTTC	CASSWQGLEFAYNEQFF
TRBJ1-5	NA	NA	TRBV5-6	TGTGCCAGCAGCTTGGCCCCGGACGGTGGAAATCAGCCCCAGCATTTT	CASSLAPDGGNQPQHF
TRBJ1-5	NA	NA	TRBV27	TGTGCCAGCAGTTTGTCAGCTTATAGCAATCAGCCCCAGCATTTT	CASSLSAYSNQPQHF
TRBJ2-3	NA	TRBD2	TRBV5-1	TGCGCCAGCAGCGCGGACGGGTTAGCGGGAGACACAGATACGCAGTATTTT	CASSADGLAGDTDTQYF
TRBJ2-7	NA	TRBD2	TRBV6-5	TGTGCCAGCAGGGAAAGCGGGGGGAGCTCCTACGAGCAGTACTTC	CASRESGGSSYEQYF
TRBJ2-7	NA	NA	TRBV11-2	TGTGCCAGCAGCTTAGGTGTAGGGGACTACGAGCAGTACTTC	CASSLGVGDYEQYF
TRBJ2-7	once	NA	TRBV10-3	TGTGCCATCAGGGAGGAGCCAGGGAGCGAGCAGTACTTC	CAIREEPGSEQYF
TRBJ2-1	NA	NA	TRBV11-2	TGTGCCAGCAGCTTAGCCTATGCCAACCCTTTGGATGAGCAGTTCTTC	CASSLAYANPLDEQFF
TRBJ2-2	NA	NA	TRBV6-1	TGTGCCAGCAGTGAAGCGAGGATTGAGGGCGGGGAGCTGTTTTTT	CASSEARIEGGELFF
TRBJ1-5	NA	TRBD1	TRBV6-4	TGTGCCAGCACACCTTACAGGGGACAAAGTCAGCCCCAGCATTTT	CASTPYRGQSQPQHF
TRBJ1-1	NA	TRBD1	TRBV7-9	TGTGCCAGCAGCCTATTCGACAGGGGTAGTACTGAAGCTTTCTTT	CASSLFDRGSTEAFF
TRBJ1-6	NA	NA	TRBV11-2	TGTGCCAGCAGCTGGCTAAGGGCAGGAATTGATTCACCCCTCCACTTT	CASSWLRAGIDSPLHF
TRBJ1-2	NA	TRBD1	TRBV27	TGTGCCAGCAGTGGCGGGACAGGGGGCGTTGGCTACACCTTC	CASSGGTGGVGYTF
TRBJ1-1	few	NA	TRBV27	TGTGCCAGCAGTTTAAGTTACTGGGCAGGCGGAAAATTGAACACTGAAGCTTTCTTT	CASSLSYWAGGKLNTEAFF
TRBJ2-3	NA	NA	TRBV19	TGTGCCAGTAGTCCCGACGGCCCCGGGGCAGATACGCAGTATTTT	CASSPDGPGADTQYF
TRBJ1-1	NA	TRBD1	TRBV5-1	TGCGCCAGCAGCTTGCGACCGGGACAGGAAACTGAAGCTTTCTTT	CASSLRPGQETEAFF
TRBJ2-1	NA	NA	TRBV27	TGTGCCAGCAACGCGGGACCCTACAATGAGCAGTTCTTC	CASNAGPYNEQFF
TRBJ2-5	NA	NA	TRBV21-1	TGTGCCAGCAGCAAAGAGGGGGCAGGGGGATGTGAGACCCAGTACTTC	CASSKEGAGGCETQYF
TRBJ2-7	few	TRBD2	TRBV27	TGTGCCAGCAGAGGGACTAGCTGGAGCTCCTACGAGCAGTACTTC	CASRGTSWSSYEQYF
TRBJ2-2	NA	TRBD1	TRBV6-4	TGTGCCAGCAGCCCCGGGACAGTCGACACCGGGGAGCTGTTTTTT	CASSPGTVDTGELFF
TRBJ1-2	once	NA	TRBV11-3	TGTGCCAGCAGCCCGGCTATGGGGGACTATGGCTACACCTTC	CASSPAMGDYGYTF
TRBJ1-1	NA	NA	TRBV7-3	TGTGCCAGCAGCTTAACTGGCACGGGTAGGGATGAAGCTTTCTTT	CASSLTGTGRDEAFF
TRBJ2-1	medium-sized	NA	TRBV10-1	TGCGCCAGCAGTGATGGCTGGGAGCAGTTCTTC	CASSDGWEQFF
TRBJ2-1	NA	NA	TRBV19	TGTGCCAGTAGGAGGGGGTCGGGGGATGAGCAGTTCTTC	CASRRGSGDEQFF
TRBJ2-7	NA	NA	TRBV6-8	TGTGCCAGCAGTTACCCCTTAGGATCCTACGAGCAGTACTTC	CASSYPLGSYEQYF
TRBJ1-2	NA	NA	TRBV19	TGTGCCAGTAGTATAAGTTTCGGGCAGGGAGCCTATGGCTACACCTTC	CASSISFGQGAYGYTF
TRBJ2-1	NA	NA	TRBV27	TGTGCCAGCAGACCTACCACCTACAATGAGCAGTTCTTC	CASRPTTYNEQFF
TRBJ2-1	NA	TRBD1	TRBV30	TGTGCCTGGAGCACCGACAGGGGGTACAATGAGCAGTTCTTC	CAWSTDRGYNEQFF
TRBJ1-1	NA	NA	TRBV2	TGTGCCAGCAGGGGGAACACTGAAGCTTTCTTT	CASRGNTEAFF
TRBJ2-7	NA	NA	TRBV27	TGTGCCAGCAGTTCTATCAACGAGCAGTACTTC	CASSSINEQYF
TRBJ1-1	NA	NA	TRBV9	TGTGCCAGCAGCCCATCCTCTGAAGCTTTCTTT	CASSPSSEAFF
TRBJ2-1	NA	NA	TRBV6-1	TGTGCCAGCAGCCCGGGACTCCCAACCTACAATGAGCAGTTCTTC	CASSPGLPTYNEQFF
TRBJ2-7	once	NA	TRBV5-6	TGTGCCAGCAGCGATCTCTACGAGCAGTACTTC	CASSDLYEQYF
TRBJ2-3	NA	TRBD2	TRBV7-3	TGTGCCAGCAGACGAACTAGCGACGGGGCAGATACGCAGTATTTT	CASRRTSDGADTQYF
TRBJ1-2	NA	NA	TRBV11-3	TGTGCCAGCAGCTTAGATCGGGGCGGCCACTATGGCTACACCTTC	CASSLDRGGHYGYTF
TRBJ2-1	NA	TRBD2	TRBV15	TGTGCCACCAGCTGGCGGGGGGACCTCAATGAGCAGTTCTTC	CATSWRGDLNEQFF
TRBJ1-2	medium-sized	TRBD1	TRBV6-5	TGTGCCAGCAACCGACAGGGGGGTAACTATGGCTACACCTTC	CASNRQGGNYGYTF
TRBJ2-3	few	NA	TRBV2	TGTGCCAGCAGACACTACCCCACAGATACGCAGTATTTT	CASRHYPTDTQYF
TRBJ2-1	NA	TRBD1	TRBV2	TGTGCCAGCAGTGAACGGCAGGGGGCCTTCAATGAGCAGTTCTTC	CASSERQGAFNEQFF
TRBJ2-4	NA	NA	TRBV6-6	TGTGCCAGCAGCCGGCCCAGGGACATTCAGTACTTC	CASSRPRDIQYF
TRBJ1-2	NA	NA	TRBV15	TGTGCCACCAGCAGCGAGGGGGGCAGGGCATATGGCTACACCTTC	CATSSEGGRAYGYTF
TRBJ1-2	NA	NA	TRBV19	TGTGCCAGTAGTATTCAGGGGAACTATGGCTACACCTTC	CASSIQGNYGYTF
TRBJ2-7	medium-sized	TRBD2	TRBV4-2	TGTGCCAGCAGCCAAGAGACTAGCGGGGGATACGAGCAGTACTTC	CASSQETSGGYEQYF
TRBJ1-4	NA	NA	TRBV27	TGTGCCAGCAGCTCTTTCGTGGGGTTAGGAGAAAAACTGTTTTTT	CASSSFVGLGEKLFF
TRBJ2-1	NA	TRBD2	TRBV30	TGTGCCTGGAGATCTCGGGGGGGCAGCTACAATGAGCAGTTCTTC	CAWRSRGGSYNEQFF
TRBJ2-4	few	TRBD1	TRBV9	TGTGCCAGCAGCGTAGCCTACAGGGGAGACATTCAGTACTTC	CASSVAYRGDIQYF
TRBJ2-5	NA	NA	TRBV9	TGTGCCAGCAGCGTAGGTGTGGTGGAAGAAGAGACCCAGTACTTC	CASSVGVVEEETQYF
TRBJ2-7	few	NA	TRBV5-4	TGTGCCAGCAGCTACGCCAGCTCCTACGAGCAGTACTTC	CASSYASSYEQYF
TRBJ2-3	NA	TRBD2	TRBV6-5	TGTGCCAGCAGTTACTCTAGCGGGGGGACAGATACGCAGTATTTT	CASSYSSGGTDTQYF
TRBJ2-1	once	NA	TRBV7-6	TGTGCCAGCAGCGTCGAGCGGGCGATCTACAATGAGCAGTTCTTC	CASSVERAIYNEQFF
TRBJ2-7	NA	NA	TRBV19	TGTGCCAGTAGTATAGCCGCAGGGACGATGAACGAGCAGTACTTC	CASSIAAGTMNEQYF
TRBJ2-7	NA	TRBD2	TRBV5-1	TGCGCCAGCAGCTTGGAGGGACTAGCGGGCGCCTACGAGCAGTACTTC	CASSLEGLAGAYEQYF
TRBJ2-7	NA	NA	TRBV6-4	TGTGCCAGCAGTGATCAGCCGGGGACCTCCTACGAGCAGTACTTC	CASSDQPGTSYEQYF